Below, 9 T cell receptor beta chains from the same sample are listed, as sequenced in a study of CD8 T cells in Susac syndrome. Random hexamers served to reverse transcribe roughly 0.45 to 1 ug RNA. TCRdb re-called the immunoSEQ multiplex PCR reads with MiXCR, one entry per CDR3 protein. Of around 71,000 distinct CDR3 sequences in the sample, approximately 93% were seen once. The sample comprised CD4+ T cells from PBMCs. Source of these receptors: a human donor with Susac syndrome.

This clonotype appeared once. The rearrangement links TRBV3-1 to TRBJ2-5, with D possibly TRBD2 on 6 matching bases. Germline CDR1 LGHDT, CDR2 YNNKEL (reference sequence). This CDR3 has 13 residues. V was clipped by 0 bases and J by 4 bases, with 6 bases between them. In nucleotides, the CDR3 is TGTGCCAGCAGCCAAGAGGGACTAGAGACCCAGTACTTC. Protein sequence: CASSQEGLETQYF.

The rearrangement joins TRBV6-2 or TRBV6-3 to TRBJ1-2; D gene unclear. The CDR3 loop spans 14 amino acids. V lost 4 bases and J lost 2, with 11 bases in between. From germline, CDR1 is MNHEY and CDR2 SVGEGT. The CDR3 sequence is CASSLLDKNYGYTF. CDR3 nucleotides: TGTGCCAGCAGTTTACTCGACAAGAACTATGGCTACACCTTC.

This sequence joins TRBV11-3 and TRBJ2-7; 7 bases are shared with TRBD2. Trimming took 3 bases from V and 3 from J; bases not matched to a gene: 8. In germline, CDR1 is SGHNT, CDR2 YENEEA. CDR3 length: 15 residues. The CDR3 loop is CASSFQPGGYYEQYF. The CDR3 DNA is TGTGCCAGCAGCTTTCAACCCGGGGGGTACTACGAGCAGTACTTC.

V usage is TRBV29-1 and J usage is TRBJ1-2; D is unresolved. Trimming took 5 bases from V and 4 from J, leaving 20 bases between them. The CDR3 has 15 residues. CDR1 is SQVTM, CDR2 ANQGSEA, per germline. This CDR3 is CSVRPPGHLGYGYTF. DNA of the CDR3: TGCAGCGTTCGACCCCCGGGCCACTTGGGCTATGGCTACACCTTC.

This clonotype was detected only once. The J gene is TRBJ1-2, the V gene TRBV2, with 8 bases fitting TRBD1. From germline, CDR1 is SNHLY and CDR2 FYNNEI. This CDR3 comprises 14 residues. The V gene end was trimmed by 4 bases and the J gene end by 8 bases; junction bases not matched to a gene: 9. CDR3 nucleotide sequence: TGTGCCAGCAGTGTATTCCAGGGGGCGAGAGGCTACACCTTC. It translates to CASSVFQGARGYTF.

The rearrangement uses TRBV28 and TRBJ2-7, with 12 bases matching TRBD1. Germline CDR1 MDHEN, CDR2 SYDVKM. The CDR3 is 14 amino acids. Germline trimming cut 4 bases from V and 5 bases from J; bases unmatched to any gene: 3. CDR3 nucleotide sequence: TGTGCCAGCAGTTGGGGACAGGGGGCCCACGAGCAGTACTTC. Translating it yields CASSWGQGAHEQYF.

This chain uses TRBV27 with TRBJ2-7; no definite D call. Per the germline V gene, CDR1 is MNHEY and CDR2 is SMNVEV (reference sequence). V lost 2 bases and J lost 3, with 11 bases in between. The CDR3 is 14 amino acids. The CDR3 DNA reads TGTGCCAGCAGTTTACGGAAGGCACACTACGAGCAGTACTTC. It is translated as CASSLRKAHYEQYF.

The chain links TRBV28 to TRBJ1-1; D is ambiguous. V was pared by 5 bases and J by 9 bases, with 16 bases between. From germline, CDR1 is MDHEN and CDR2 SYDVKM. The CDR3 has 13 residues. The DNA for the CDR3 is TGTGCCAGCAGTGAAAGACATCGGGAAAAAGCTTTCTTT. Amino acid sequence: CASSERHREKAFF.

V and J are TRBV28 and TRBJ2-5, with D perhaps TRBD2 (5 bases). The CDR3 contains 15 residues. Germline lookup yields CDR1 MDHEN and CDR2 SYDVKM. Trimming took 4 bases from V and 3 from J, leaving 15 bases between them. The DNA of the CDR3 is TGTGCCAGCAGTTCTTCCAGCAGCGGAAAAGAGACCCAGTACTTC. Translated: CASSSSSSGKETQYF.